This entry lists 5 T cell receptor beta chains sequenced from one sample in a study of blood T cells in healthy people across ages. A J-beta primer mix and a sample-barcoded 5' primer were used in a second PCR of roughly 6 to 11 cycles. TCRdb reanalysed the 5' RACE reads using MiXCR and keeps one entry per CDR3 protein. The sample has more than 700,000 distinct CDR3 sequences, roughly 53% seen once; the top ten hold roughly 37%. The specimen was blood. Receptor source: a man older than 75 in good health.

A few counts support this clonotype. The chain is built from TRBV11-2 and TRBJ1-2, with D hard to call. CDR3 size: 14 residues. CDR1 SGHAT and CDR2 FQNNGV come from the germline V gene. V lost 5 bases and J lost 1, with 11 bases in between. In DNA form, the CDR3 reads TGTGCCAGCAGCCCTATCCGGGATAACTATGGCTACACCTTC. Translating it yields CASSPIRDNYGYTF.

A few counts support this clonotype. The rearrangement uses TRBV6-2 or TRBV6-3 and TRBJ2-2; possibly TRBD2 for D (5 bases). Germline CDR1 is MNHEY and CDR2 is SVGEGT. The CDR3 runs 14 residues. V was clipped by 7 bases and J by 7 bases, with 16 bases between them. The CDR3 reads CASTVTREHGELFF. CDR3 sequence (DNA): TGTGCCAGCACCGTCACTAGGGAGCACGGGGAGCTGTTTTTT.

The J gene is TRBJ2-4, the V gene TRBV7-2, with a weak D call TRBD2 (5 bases). The last part of the DNA fits TRBJ2-7 better; the J call may be wrong. Germline V gives CDR1 SGHTA, CDR2 FQGNSA. This CDR3 comprises 16 residues. As DNA, the CDR3 is TGTGCCAGCAGCTTAGTAGGGAGCCTCAAGTCCTACGAGCAGTACTTC. Its protein is CASSLVGSLKSYEQYF.

The chain carries TRBV3-1 and TRBJ2-1; D possibly corresponds to TRBD2 (6 bases). The V and J ends lost 4 bases and 5 bases respectively, with 18 bases between them. Looked up from germline, CDR1 is LGHDT and CDR2 is YNNKEL (reference sequence). The CDR3 runs to 16 residues. This CDR3 is CASSLSRRVGNNEQFF. The CDR3 DNA sequence: TGTGCCAGCAGCCTATCGAGGAGGGTAGGAAACAATGAGCAGTTCTTC.

This clonotype came up once. The chain employs TRBV2 and TRBJ2-2, with TRBD2 as a possible D gene (6 bases). Germline V CDR1 and CDR2: SNHLY, FYNNEI. V was cut by 7 bases and J by 1 base, with 13 bases left in between. The CDR3 is made up of 15 amino acids. CDR3 sequence (DNA): TGTGCCAGCATATCCGGGAGTAGGAACACCGGGGAGCTGTTTTTT. Encoded protein: CASISGSRNTGELFF.